The present T cell receptor beta chain was sequenced within a study of T cell responses to AZD1222 COVID-19 vaccine. Regarding the study as a whole: Clonal diversity was possibly underestimated, and the donors were mostly white British, with more females.

Only in-frame clones appear in the TCRdb table, and some are missing; sequencing was by immunoSEQ multiplex PCR. The sample has about 140,000 clones; approximately 91% are singletons. As regards this clone: Its antigen is still unknown.

The V end was cut by 7 bases, the J end by 7 bases, with 22 bases between. Germline-derived CDR1 and CDR2 are WNHNN and SYGVQD (reference sequence). This CDR3 is built from 15 residues. This specimen was peripheral blood, taken on day 0 of AZD1222 vaccination. The genes are TRBV10-1 and TRBJ2-5; D may be TRBD2 (5 bases). This sequence originates from an adult in good health. The CDR3 spells CASTPLGLLTGTQYF. In DNA form, the CDR3 reads TGCGCCAGCACCCCCCTCGGACTCTTAACCGGGACCCAGTACTTC.